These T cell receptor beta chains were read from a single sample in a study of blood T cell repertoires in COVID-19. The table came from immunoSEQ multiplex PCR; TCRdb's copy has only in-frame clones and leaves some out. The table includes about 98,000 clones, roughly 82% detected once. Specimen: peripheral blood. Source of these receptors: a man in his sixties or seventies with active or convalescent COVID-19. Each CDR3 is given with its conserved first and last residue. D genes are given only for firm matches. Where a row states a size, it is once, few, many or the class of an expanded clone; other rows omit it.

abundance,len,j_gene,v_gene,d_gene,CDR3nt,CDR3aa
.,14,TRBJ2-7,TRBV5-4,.,TGTGCCAGCAGCCCCCGGCGGGGCTCCTACGAGCAGTACTTC,CASSPRRGSYEQYF
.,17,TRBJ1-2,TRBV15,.,TGTGCCACCAGCAGAGAACCGAGACAGGTTACGGACTATGGCTACACCTTC,CATSREPRQVTDYGYTF
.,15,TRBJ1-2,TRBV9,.,TGTGCCAGCAGCACAACCTTGGGAGGTTTAGACGGCTACACCTTC,CASSTTLGGLDGYTF
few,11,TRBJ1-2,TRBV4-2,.,TGTGCCAGCAGCCAATCTTCTGGCTACACCTTC,CASSQSSGYTF
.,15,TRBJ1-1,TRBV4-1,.,TGCGCCAGCAGCCTAATGGGGGGGAAGGGCACTGAAGCTTTCTTT,CASSLMGGKGTEAFF
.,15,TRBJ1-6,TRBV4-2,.,TGTGCCAGCAGCCAAGAAAAGGGGGGGACATCACCCCTCCACTTT,CASSQEKGGTSPLHF
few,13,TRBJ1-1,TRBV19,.,TGTGCCAGTAGCCTACAGGGGAACACTGAAGCTTTCTTT,CASSLQGNTEAFF
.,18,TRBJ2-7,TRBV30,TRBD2,TGTGCCTGGAGTTTGGGGAGGGTAATTGGTCCTTATCCTTACGAGCAGTACTTC,CAWSLGRVIGPYPYEQYF
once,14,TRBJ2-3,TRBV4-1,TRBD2,TGCGCCAGCAGCCAGGGCGGGGGGACAGATACGCAGTATTTT,CASSQGGGTDTQYF
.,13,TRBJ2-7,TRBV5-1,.,TGCGCCAGCAGCTTGGACAGGAGCTACGAGCAGTACTTC,CASSLDRSYEQYF
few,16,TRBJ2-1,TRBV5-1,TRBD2,TGCGCCAGCAGCCATGGGACTAGCGGGGTCCAGGAGGAGCAGTTCTTC,CASSHGTSGVQEEQFF
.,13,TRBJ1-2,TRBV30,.,TGTGCCTGGAGTGTACTTGGTAACTATGGCTACACCTTC,CAWSVLGNYGYTF